The T cell receptor beta chain described here comes from a study of blood T cell repertoires in COVID-19. The table came from immunoSEQ multiplex PCR; TCRdb's copy has only in-frame clones and leaves some out. The data show 55,000 to 80,000 clones, approximately 89% seen once. The CDR3 consists of 16 residues. Germline values: CDR1 MNHEY, CDR2 SVGEGT. V was trimmed by 0 bases and J by 5 bases, leaving 16 bases between them. The chain links TRBV6-2 or TRBV6-3 to TRBJ1-2, with unresolved D. Source material: peripheral blood. The TCR was taken from a man aged 45-65 years with active COVID-19. The CDR3 region is CASSYSSRGVPYGYTF. The CDR3 DNA follows: TGTGCCAGCAGTTACTCTTCCCGCGGGGTACCTTATGGCTACACCTTC.